These 26 T cell receptor beta chains were sequenced from one sample in a study of blood T cell repertoires in COVID-19. Some clones are missing from TCRdb's copy, which holds only in-frame ones; the method was immunoSEQ multiplex PCR. The data hold 95,000 to 110,000 clones, with more than 70% observed a single time. The material sequenced was peripheral blood. These receptors were taken from a man aged 45-65 years with active or convalescent COVID-19.

This clone was observed once. The CDR3 protein is CASSEVRLSGSEAFF. CDR3 in DNA: TGTGCCAGCAGCGAGGTTCGGCTTAGTGGAAGTGAAGCTTTCTTT. This chain uses TRBV6-2 or TRBV6-3 with TRBJ1-1, with D uncertain. Germline CDR1 and CDR2: MNHEY and SVGEGT. The CDR3 covers 15 residues. Trimming shortened V by 6 bases and J by 7 bases, and 21 bases separated the two germline ends.

J is TRBJ2-5 and V is TRBV5-1; 8 positions agree with TRBD1. This CDR3 is 16 amino acids long. Germline V gene data show CDR1 as SGHRS and CDR2 as YFSETQ. V shed 0 bases, J shed 1 base, and the junction held 5 bases outside the gene matches. The CDR3 DNA sequence: TGCGCCAGCAGCTTGGCCGTCAGGGGGCCCCAAGAGACCCAGTACTTC. Residues: CASSLAVRGPQETQYF. Full variable domain (outside the CDR3, taken from reference TRBV5-1 and TRBJ2-5): KAGVTQTPRYLIKTRGQQVTLSCSPISGHRSVSWYQQTPGQGLQFLFEYFSETQRNKGNFPGRFSGRQFSNSRSEMNVSTLELGDSALYLCASSLAVRGPQETQYFGPGTRLLVL.

The chain's CDR3 is CSVTKYRKDDTEAFF. For the CDR3, the DNA is TGCAGCGTTACTAAGTACAGGAAAGACGACACTGAAGCTTTCTTT. This chain links TRBV29-1 with TRBJ1-1; TRBD1 might be the D (5 bases). The germline V and J ends were trimmed by 5 bases and 3 bases, with 19 bases remaining between them. The CDR3 extends over 15 amino acids. CDR1 is SQVTM and CDR2 is ANQGSEA in the germline V gene.

The chain has TRBV2 and TRBJ1-4, with 8 positions matching TRBD1. CDR1 SNHLY and CDR2 FYNNEI come from the germline V gene. The V gene end was trimmed by 6 bases and the J gene end by 4 bases; junction bases not matched to a gene: 7. The CDR3 is 15 residues long. For the CDR3, the DNA is TGTGCCAGCAGCGCAGACAGGGGTTTTAATGAAAAACTGTTTTTT. Its protein is CASSADRGFNEKLFF.

The chain has TRBV19 and TRBJ2-5; no clear D gene. CDR1 is LNHDA, CDR2 SQIVND, per germline (reference sequence). The CDR3 contains 13 residues. The ends were cut back, 3 bases at V and 5 bases at J, with 10 bases in the middle. CDR3 loop: CASSINLRETQYF. CDR3 DNA: TGTGCCAGTAGTATTAACCTCCGGGAGACCCAGTACTTC.

The rearrangement joins TRBV11-1 to TRBJ2-7, with 10 bases lining up with TRBD1. The CDR3 runs to 16 residues. The V and J ends lost 5 bases and 0 bases, in that order; junction bases with no gene match: 7. CDR1 is SGHAT and CDR2 is FQDESV in the germline V gene (reference sequence). DNA of the CDR3: TGTGCCAGCAGCCGGCGGGGACAGGGGATCTCCTACGAGCAGTACTTC. Translating gives CASSRRGQGISYEQYF.

CDR3 coding DNA: TGTGCCAGCAGCTTGGAGGGGACCCTAGCGGACAAACTCTCCTACGAGCAGTACTTC. Translated: CASSLEGTLADKLSYEQYF. The rearrangement joins TRBV5-6 to TRBJ2-7; TRBD2 matches at 7 bases. There are 19 residues in the CDR3. Germline V CDR1 and CDR2: SGHDT, YYEEEE. J was trimmed by 0 bases and V by 0 bases; bases with no gene match: 15.

The chain joins TRBV6-5 to TRBJ2-2, with D maybe TRBD2 (6 bases). The V gene lost 1 base and the J gene lost 5 bases, with 14 bases spanning the gap. Germline CDR1 is MNHEY and CDR2 is SVGAGI. The CDR3 runs to 16 residues. CDR3 sequence: CASSYLRGYRTGELFF. For the CDR3, the DNA is TGTGCCAGCAGTTACTTGCGGGGTTACCGGACCGGGGAGCTGTTTTTT.

The chain links TRBV19 to TRBJ2-7; TRBD1 might be the D (5 bases). Germline V lookup: CDR1 LNHDA, CDR2 SQIVND (reference sequence). The CDR3 loop spans 13 amino acids. Trimming took 8 bases from V and 2 from J, leaving 13 bases between them. The CDR3, as DNA: TGTGCCAGTTCCCCCCCGGACACCTACGAGCAGTACTTC. Residues: CASSPPDTYEQYF.

This chain connects TRBV27 to TRBJ2-7; 10 bases align to TRBD2. J lost 0 bases, V lost 7 bases, and 9 bases had no gene match. The CDR3 runs to 16 residues. CDR1 is MNHEY and CDR2 is SMNVEV in the germline V gene (reference sequence). Here the CDR3 DNA reads TGTGCCAGCAAAGCCCTTAGCGGGAGGAGCTCCTACGAGCAGTACTTC. Translation: CASKALSGRSSYEQYF.

The rearrangement uses TRBV6-5 and TRBJ1-6; D unresolved. The CDR3 length is 15 residues. V gave up 6 bases and J gave up 0 bases, with 9 bases separating them. Germline V gene lookup returns CDR1 MNHEY and CDR2 SVGAGI. This CDR3 is CASSELSSYNSPLHF. CDR3 DNA: TGTGCCAGCAGCGAGCTAAGCTCCTATAATTCACCCCTCCACTTT.

This clone is a singleton in its sample. The chain combines TRBV7-2 with TRBJ2-3; 9 positions agree with TRBD1. J lost 3 bases, V lost 1 base, and 8 bases had no gene match. CDR1 is SGHTA, CDR2 FQGNSA, per germline. The CDR3 totals 17 residues. CDR3 region: CASSLVGLGQGTDTQYF. The CDR3 DNA reads TGTGCCAGCAGCTTAGTAGGGCTGGGACAGGGTACAGATACGCAGTATTTT.

This rearrangement joins TRBV2 to TRBJ2-1; 11 positions match TRBD1. The CDR3 has 16 residues. Germline assignment: CDR1 SNHLY and CDR2 FYNNEI. Germline trimming cut 0 bases from V and 8 bases from J; bases unmatched to any gene: 6. The CDR3 protein is CASSEAGGQGEHEQFF. CDR3 in DNA: TGTGCCAGCAGTGAAGCGGGGGGACAGGGGGAGCATGAGCAGTTCTTC.

A word on this clone: Other DNA variants within this sample encode the same CDR3. The genes are TRBV28 and TRBJ1-5; TRBD1 aligns across 9 bases. Germline assignment: CDR1 MDHEN and CDR2 SYDVKM. CDR3 length: 14 residues. V was clipped by 5 bases and J by 5 bases; unmatched bases: 4. The CDR3 DNA follows: TGTGCCAGCAGTCTGGGACAGGGCGATCAGCCCCAGCATTTT. This codes for CASSLGQGDQPQHF.

This chain's CDR3 is CASSFSGDQPQHF. The CDR3 nucleotides read TGTGCCAGCAGTTTCTCGGGAGATCAGCCCCAGCATTTT. V is TRBV28 and J is TRBJ1-5; D gene uncertain. The V and J ends lost 3 bases and 5 bases respectively, with 8 bases between them. The CDR3 is made up of 13 amino acids. CDR1 and CDR2 from the germline V gene are MDHEN and SYDVKM.

J is TRBJ1-1 and V is TRBV7-2; D is undetermined. This CDR3 spans 16 amino acids. Between the trimmed V and J ends, which lost 0 bases and 1 base, there was a span of 12 bases. Germline V lookup: CDR1 SGHTA, CDR2 FQGNSA. In DNA form, the CDR3 reads TGTGCCAGCAGCTTAGCGGGAGGGCAGGCGAACACTGAAGCTTTCTTT. Protein product: CASSLAGGQANTEAFF. The entire variable domain, with the rest obtained from reference TRBV7-2 and TRBJ1-1, is as follows: GAGVSQSPSNKVTEKGKDVELRCDPISGHTALYWYRQSLGQGLEFLIYFQGNSAPDKSGLPSDRFSAERTGGSVSTLTIQRTQQEDSAVYLCASSLAGGQANTEAFFGQGTRLTVV.

The V call is TRBV9, the J call TRBJ1-6; 7 nucleotides match TRBD1. The CDR3 is 12 amino acids. The germline CDR1 and CDR2 sequences are SGDLS and YYNGEE. Germline trimming cut 5 bases from V and 10 bases from J; bases unmatched to any gene: 3. The DNA of the CDR3 is TGTGCCAGCAGTGTACAGGGGTCACCCCTCCACTTT. It yields the protein CASSVQGSPLHF.

The chain combines TRBV28 with TRBJ1-2; tentative D call: TRBD1 (6 bases). Germline CDR1 and CDR2: MDHEN and SYDVKM. V lost 7 bases and J 7 bases, leaving 28 bases between the germline ends. The CDR3 contains 17 residues. The CDR3 DNA reads as TGTGCCAGCATTTCTTCGGCGGACAGAGGATCTGAGGGTGGCTACACCTTC. Its protein is CASISSADRGSEGGYTF.

The V and J genes are TRBV11-2 and TRBJ1-4; the D gene is possibly TRBD1 (5 bases). The CDR3 totals 15 residues. V was cut by 5 bases and J by 7 bases, with 17 bases left in between. CDR1 is SGHAT, CDR2 FQNNGV, per germline. CDR3 coding DNA: TGTGCCAGCAGCCCAACAGGAGTCTCCCTTGAAAAACTGTTTTTT. Translating it yields CASSPTGVSLEKLFF.

The V and J genes are TRBV18 and TRBJ2-7; 8 bases match TRBD2. The V segment lost 6 bases and the J segment 3 bases; nucleotides outside the gene matches: 7. Germline-derived CDR1 and CDR2 are KGHSH and LQKENI. There are 14 residues in the CDR3. CDR3: CASSLAGSRYEQYF. CDR3 coding DNA: TGTGCCAGCTCCCTAGCGGGTTCCCGCTACGAGCAGTACTTC.

The chain employs TRBV29-1 and TRBJ2-1; 11 bases are shared with TRBD2. V trimming: 6 bases; J trimming: 3 bases; junction bases outside the gene matches: 10. Germline V gives CDR1 SQVTM, CDR2 ANQGSEA. CDR3 length: 16 amino acids. In nucleotides, the CDR3 is TGCAGCGTGACTCCTAGCGGGAGGAATAGCTACAATGAGCAGTTCTTC. Protein sequence: CSVTPSGRNSYNEQFF.

The V gene is TRBV6-1, the J gene TRBJ1-6; 7 bases are a match to TRBD1. CDR1 and CDR2 (germline): MNHNS, SASEGT. V dropped 3 bases and J dropped 8; count of bases not matched to a gene: 19. The CDR3 sequence is 19 residues long. The CDR3 coding sequence is TGTGCCAGCAGTGAGGGGGACAGCAGCTCTAATTTTCGCCATTCACCCCTCCACTTT. It encodes CASSEGDSSSNFRHSPLHF.

The count of this clone is one. The chain recombines TRBV6-2 or TRBV6-3 with TRBJ1-2; 8 nucleotides agree with TRBD1. CDR3 length: 13 amino acids. CDR1 is MNHEY, CDR2 SVGEGT, per germline. The trim removed 5 bases at V and 7 bases at J, leaving 6 bases unmatched. The CDR3 protein is CASSTDRGLGYTF. Written as DNA, the CDR3 is TGTGCCAGCAGTACCGACAGGGGCCTTGGCTACACCTTC.

This rearrangement joins TRBV6-5 to TRBJ2-7; D might be TRBD2 (6 bases). The germline V and J ends were trimmed by 0 bases and 3 bases, with 9 bases remaining between them. CDR3 size: 14 residues. Germline loops: CDR1 MNHEY, CDR2 SVGAGI. CDR3 bases: TGTGCCAGCAGTTACTCGATCGGGGGCTACGAGCAGTACTTC. Amino acids: CASSYSIGGYEQYF.

This clone was seen once. The chain carries TRBV30 and TRBJ2-2; TRBD2 might be the D (6 bases). The germline gives CDR1 GTSNPN, CDR2 SVGIG (reference sequence). The CDR3 consists of 15 residues. Between the trimmed V and J ends, which lost 5 bases and 5 bases, there was a span of 18 bases. DNA of the CDR3: TGTGCCTGGGGACGGGTCGGGGGTAGAACCGGGGAGCTGTTTTTT. Amino acids: CAWGRVGGRTGELFF.

This clone was found once. The rearrangement joins TRBV30 to TRBJ1-5; the D gene is possibly TRBD1 (5 bases). In germline, CDR1 is GTSNPN, CDR2 SVGIG (reference sequence). V lost 5 bases and J 3 bases, leaving 8 bases between the germline ends. This CDR3 comprises 12 residues. The CDR3 sequence is CAWGHYNQPQHF. DNA of the CDR3: TGTGCCTGGGGACACTACAATCAGCCCCAGCATTTT. Complete variable domain (other parts from reference TRBV30 and TRBJ1-5): SQTIHQWPATLVQPVGSPLSLECTVEGTSNPNLYWYRQAAGRGLQLLFYSVGIGQISSEVPQNLSASRPQDRQFILSSKKLLLSDSGFYLCAWGHYNQPQHFGDGTRLSIL.